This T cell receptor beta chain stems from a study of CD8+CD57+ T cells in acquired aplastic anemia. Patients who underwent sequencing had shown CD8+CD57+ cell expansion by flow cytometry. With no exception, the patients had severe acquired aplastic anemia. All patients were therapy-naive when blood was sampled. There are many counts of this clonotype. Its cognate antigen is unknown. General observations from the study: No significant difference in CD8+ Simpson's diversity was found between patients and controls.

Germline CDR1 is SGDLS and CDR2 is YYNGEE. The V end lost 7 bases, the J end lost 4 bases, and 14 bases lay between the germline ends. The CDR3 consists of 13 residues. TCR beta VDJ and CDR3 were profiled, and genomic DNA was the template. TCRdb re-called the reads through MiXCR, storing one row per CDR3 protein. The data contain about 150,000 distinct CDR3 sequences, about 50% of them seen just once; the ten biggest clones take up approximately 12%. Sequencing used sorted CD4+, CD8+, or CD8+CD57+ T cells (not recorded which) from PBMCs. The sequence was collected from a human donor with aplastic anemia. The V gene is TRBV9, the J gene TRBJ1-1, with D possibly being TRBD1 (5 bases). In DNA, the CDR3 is TGTGCCAGCGCGTTGGGGCCGGGCACTGAAGCTTTCTTT. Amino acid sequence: CASALGPGTEAFF.